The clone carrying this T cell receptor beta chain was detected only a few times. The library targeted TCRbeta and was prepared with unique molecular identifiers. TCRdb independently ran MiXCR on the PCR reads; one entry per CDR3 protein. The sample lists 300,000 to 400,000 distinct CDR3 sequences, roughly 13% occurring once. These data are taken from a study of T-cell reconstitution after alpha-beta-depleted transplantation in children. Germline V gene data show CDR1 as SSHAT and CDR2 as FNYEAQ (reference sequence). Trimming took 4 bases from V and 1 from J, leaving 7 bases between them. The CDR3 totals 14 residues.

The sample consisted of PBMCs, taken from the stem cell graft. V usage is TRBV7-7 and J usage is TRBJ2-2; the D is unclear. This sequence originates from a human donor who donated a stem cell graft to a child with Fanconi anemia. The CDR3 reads CASSSKENTGELFF. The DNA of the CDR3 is TGTGCCAGCAGCTCAAAGGAGAACACCGGGGAGCTGTTTTTT.